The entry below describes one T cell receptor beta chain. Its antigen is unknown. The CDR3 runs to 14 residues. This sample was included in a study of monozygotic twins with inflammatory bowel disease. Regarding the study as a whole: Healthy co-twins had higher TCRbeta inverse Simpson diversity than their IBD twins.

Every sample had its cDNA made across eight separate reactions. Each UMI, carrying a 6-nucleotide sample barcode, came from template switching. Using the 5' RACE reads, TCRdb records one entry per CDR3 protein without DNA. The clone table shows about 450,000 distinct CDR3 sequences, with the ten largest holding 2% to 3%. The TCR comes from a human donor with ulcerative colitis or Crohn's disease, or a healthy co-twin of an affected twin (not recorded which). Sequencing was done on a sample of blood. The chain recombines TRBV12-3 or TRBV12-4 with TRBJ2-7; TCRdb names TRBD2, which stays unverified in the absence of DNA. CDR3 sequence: CASSPLAGGPEQYF.